The entry below gives a single T cell receptor (beta chain) sequence along with its context. No cognate antigen has been identified for it. No clone much larger than this one lies a single base away; base qualities are absent. Based on the germline V gene, the CDR1 and CDR2 sequences are SGHAT and FQNNGV. From its cysteine to its phenylalanine, the CDR3 spans 16 amino acids. Kept here is only the CDR3 DNA, which spans 48 bases and is read in frame from base 1. Trimming at the junction amounts to 5 bases on V and 4 bases on J, and the germline ends lie 18 bases apart. This record comes from a study of cytomegalovirus exposure and HLA in healthy donors (dated by TCRdb to 2016 to 2017). The study in broad terms: An earlier analysis of 550 to 700 of the donors reported 250 to 300 Gb of sequence data and 117 million unique TCR beta sequences from 150 million to 200 million T cells. Among the roughly 400 genotyped donors, around 79% belonged to the genetic ancestry cluster associated with self-reported Caucasian donors. To predict cytomegalovirus infection status, the study brought together high-throughput TCR immunosequencing, statistical association of individual TCRs with disease status, and machine learning. The number of donors typed differed by locus, with about 629-630 for A, B, C, DRB1 and DQB1, more than 500 for DQA1, over 600 for DPA1, and some 440 for DPB1. An early release covering 550 to 650 HLA-typed donors comprised 300 to 350 gigabases of sequencing data and around 85 million unique TCR sequences. Every discovery cohort repertoire had been produced on one sequencing platform. HLA typing covered class I and class II loci at four-digit resolution. A separate validation cohort of over 95 different subjects was used in addition to the 666-subject first cohort. The study profiled the T cell repertoires of about 640 subjects by immunosequencing and related them to cytomegalovirus serostatus. Among about 400 genotyped donors of the cohort, an average of approximately 240,000 unique TCR beta nucleotide sequences was sequenced per donor, of which about 19% were non-productive. Rather than using new phenotypic data, the later analysis identified candidate immune exposures from TCR beta sequences and from how often those sequences occurred across donors. A later genetic analysis took genome-wide SNP genotypes for about 55% of the 666 donors and used that subset as a discovery cohort. In a later analysis, previously published TCR beta repertoires from about 670 donors were re-analyzed and high-resolution HLA genotyping was added so that TCR occurrence patterns could be studied. The study aimed to test whether cataloging public T cell receptors could reveal signatures of past pathogen exposure. In an earlier analysis of roughly 580 of the donors, high-throughput TCR beta sequencing was used to judge whether each TCR beta V gene segment behaved as functional or pseudogenic. Alongside the repertoire data, information on donor age, sex, ethnicity and CMV serostatus was compiled. Roughly 5 DR-DQ haplotypes were handled as single units for association and clustering, since linkage in the cohort was strong.

Libraries were made using the immunoSEQ multiplex PCR assay. A mixture of 60 forward primers for TCR Vbeta segments and 13 reverse primers for TCR Jbeta segments was used in the multiplex PCR. Amplification of the CDR3 region of rearranged TCR beta genes was performed with a multiplex PCR assay on genomic DNA. The Illumina HiSeq System was used to sequence the amplified TCR beta libraries as 87-base-pair reads. Concerning the study's data processing: A later analysis counted some 80 million unique TCR beta chains across the 670 or so repertoires, and some 12 million of these chains were shared by at least two donors. A nearest-neighbor algorithm error-corrected the raw reads and collapsed the reads into unique sequences, merging closely related sequences to remove PCR and sequencing errors. To assign V, D and J gene segments, CDR3 sequences were aligned to IMGT reference sequences. For a sequence to be retained, at least a six-nucleotide match to both a V gene segment and a J gene segment was required. Rearrangements were classified as productive when the CDR3 lacked stop codons and remained in frame with V and J, and all other rearrangements were classified as non-productive. Following IMGT convention, CDR3 was defined as the stretch from the second conserved V-encoded cysteine up to the conserved J-encoded phenylalanine. The earlier analysis of more than 450 of the donors excluded sequences that lacked an unambiguous match to a single V gene segment. An earlier analysis of about 590 of the donors classified V segments as functional when productive rearrangements were above 56.7% and as segregating when the standard deviation between donors was above 5%. A statistical classification framework was built for diagnosing cytomegalovirus status from the catalog of TCR beta chain sequences. V and J gene assignment, in a later analysis, came from comparing TCR nucleotide sequences with IMGT/GENE-DB human TR gene sequences. A later analysis assigned CDR3 sequences and most-parsimonious VDJ recombination scenarios with the TCRdist pipeline. In a later analysis, every TCR beta chain was defined by the combination of its CDR3 amino acid sequence and its V-gene family, and reads without a unique V-gene family were dropped. In a later analysis, approximately 590 highly shared, low-generation-probability nucleotide sequences were removed to address suspected cross-contamination and a sequencing artifact. For each public chain, a later analysis derived a clonal expansion index from normalized ranks of inferred template counts within each repertoire. Generation probabilities in a later analysis came from a VDJ recombination model fitted to out-of-frame rearrangements, and those results were checked against IGoR. In a later analysis, hypergeometric tests were used to score TCR-TCR, TCR-HLA and TCR-CMV co-occurrence, with a repertoire-size bias correction applied to TCR pairs. False discovery rates were estimated in a later analysis by permuting HLA or CMV assignments 20 times. In a later analysis, co-occurring TCRs were grouped with DBSCAN, and TCRdist sequence similarity was added when clustering was performed within HLA-allele-positive subsets. Repertoires with fewer than 30,000 or more than 120,000 public chains were left out of co-occurrence clustering, as were a few repertoires with anomalous nucleotide sharing. TCRdb provides this immuneACCESS table in a form limited to in-frame rearrangements. Some clones are lacking; in checked studies, under half of them reflect an unresolved V gene, and why the rest are absent is not known. V and J calls and clone size are copied from that table; D and trimming were computed from the DNA. The sample records approximately 170,000 clones, more than 65% of which are singletons. Jointly, the top ten make up roughly 1.5% of the sample.

Beyond this particular receptor, the publication reports: Some IMGT-functional V segments, including TRBV6-2 and TRBV6-3, could not be distinguished by the 87-base-pair reads and were therefore excluded. A cluster of highly shared sequence variants was judged likely to be a technical artifact of the sequencing pipeline. Linkage disequilibrium might explain the correlated functional status among segregating V segments, but an unknown experimental factor could not be ruled out. In a later analysis, HLA-associated TCR beta chains were found to be more clonally expanded and to have lower generation probabilities than equally common non-associated chains. A later genetic analysis reported fewer N-insertions in productive TCRs among donors in an Asian-associated ancestry cluster than the approximately 700-donor mean. A further reported finding was that TCR beta sequences accurately predicted the HLA-A and HLA-B alleles for most subjects in the first cohort. In vitro tests confirmed that a few of the cytomegalovirus-associated TCR beta chains recognize cytomegalovirus antigens. The classifier was reported to diagnose cytomegalovirus status with high specificity and sensitivity in both the original and validation cohorts. Most TCR sequences were observed very rarely across donors, whereas some public TCRs were present in many individuals. CMV serostatus was the only immune exposure information available for the cohort. The authors suggested that the approach could potentially be extended to other disease states and immunological phenotypes. According to a later analysis, parvovirus B19, influenza, CMV and Epstein-Barr virus appeared linked to several top co-occurrence clusters. HLA typing was unavailable for some donors at each locus, so association tests used only the typed subset. Specific HLA alleles were associated with some 15,000 TCR beta sequences at a false discovery rate of 0.05 in a later analysis. The study listed 164 TCR beta chains as associated with cytomegalovirus. This cohort had only TCR beta chains sequenced, and the lack of alpha or paired-chain data limited which features could be detected. Because counts were too low, seventeen rarely observed V segments, including chromosome 9 orphons, were left out of the earlier analysis of 587 of the donors. In a later analysis, the rate of TCR association differed among HLA loci, with DRB1 alleles having the most associated TCRs and HLA-C alleles having the fewest. Sequencing depth was assumed to be roughly uniform across donors in the presence/absence analyses, though that assumption may not hold. When HLA alleles, especially DR and DQ, strongly co-occurred, TCR associations were difficult to assign to individual alleles. A later genetic analysis associated a missense DCLRE1C variant with V-gene and J-gene trimming of TCR beta chains, and an independent cohort replicated the association. According to a later analysis, most CMV-associated TCR beta chains appeared to be HLA-restricted, and the HLA associations seemed to be driven largely by CMV exposure. An earlier analysis of approximately 500 of the donors showed that most TCR beta V segments appeared in productive rearrangements either about 90% or about 30% of the time, which broadly matched IMGT annotations.

In total, roughly 670 healthy bone marrow donors made up the cohort. At the time of sampling, all cohort members were nominally healthy, though unrecorded immune exposures were likely present. The donor was CMV seronegative and belonged to the group of over 300 seronegative cohort members. Every donor gave a peripheral blood sample, and the peripheral blood mononuclear cells from that sample were used for TCR beta sequencing. The Qiagen DNeasy Blood Extraction Kit was used to extract genomic DNA from the blood cell samples. The chain employs TRBV11-2 and TRBJ2-1, with a weak D call of TRBD2 (5 bases match). The sequence derives from a male donor in good health and CMV-seronegative. Sequencing used PBMCs. The DNA sequence reads TGTGCCAGCAGCCGTAGACCCGACGGGAATTACAATGAGCAGTTCTTC. The resulting protein is CASSRRPDGNYNEQFF.